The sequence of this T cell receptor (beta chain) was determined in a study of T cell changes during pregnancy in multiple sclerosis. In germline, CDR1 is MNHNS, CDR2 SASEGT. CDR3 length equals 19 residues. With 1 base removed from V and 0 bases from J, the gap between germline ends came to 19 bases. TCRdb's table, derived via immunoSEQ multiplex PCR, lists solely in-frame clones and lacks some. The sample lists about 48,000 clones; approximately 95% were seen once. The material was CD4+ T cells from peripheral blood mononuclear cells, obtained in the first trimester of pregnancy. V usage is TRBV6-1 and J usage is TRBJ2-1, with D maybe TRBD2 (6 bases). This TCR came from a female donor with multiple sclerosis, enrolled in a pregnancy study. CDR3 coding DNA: TGTGCCAGCAGTGAAGTACGAGGGACTCATCTGAGCTCCTACAATGAGCAGTTCTTC. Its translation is CASSEVRGTHLSSYNEQFF.